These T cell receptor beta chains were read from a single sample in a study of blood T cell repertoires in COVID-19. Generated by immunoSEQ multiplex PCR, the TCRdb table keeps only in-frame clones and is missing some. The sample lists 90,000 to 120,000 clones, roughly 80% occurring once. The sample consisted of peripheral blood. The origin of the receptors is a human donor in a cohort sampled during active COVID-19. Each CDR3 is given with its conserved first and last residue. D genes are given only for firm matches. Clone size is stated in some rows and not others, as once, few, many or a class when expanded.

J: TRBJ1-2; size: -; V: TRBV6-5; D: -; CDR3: CASRTQGGYGYTF; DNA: TGTGCCAGCAGAACTCAGGGTGGCTATGGCTACACCTTC
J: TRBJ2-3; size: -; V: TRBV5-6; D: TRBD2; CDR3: CASSLKIAGPTDTQYF; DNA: TGTGCCAGCAGCTTGAAAATAGCGGGACCCACAGATACGCAGTATTTT
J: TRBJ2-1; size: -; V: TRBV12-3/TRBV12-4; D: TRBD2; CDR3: CASSASGRMIF; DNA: TGTGCCAGCAGTGCTAGCGGGAGGATGATCTTC
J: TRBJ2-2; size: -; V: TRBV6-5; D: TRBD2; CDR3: CASSSSGRTNTGELFF; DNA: TGTGCCAGCAGTTCCAGCGGGAGGACGAACACCGGGGAGCTGTTTTTT
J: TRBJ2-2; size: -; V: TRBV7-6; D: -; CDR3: CASSYTESNTGELFF; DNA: TGTGCCAGCAGTTATACTGAATCGAACACCGGGGAGCTGTTTTTT
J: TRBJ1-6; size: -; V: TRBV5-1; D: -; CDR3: CASSAAGGDSPLHF; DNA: TGCGCCAGCAGCGCGGCCGGAGGGGATTCACCCCTCCACTTT
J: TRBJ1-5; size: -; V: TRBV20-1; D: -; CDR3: CSASSLGGQPQHF; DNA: TGCAGTGCTAGTTCCTTAGGAGGGCAGCCCCAGCATTTT
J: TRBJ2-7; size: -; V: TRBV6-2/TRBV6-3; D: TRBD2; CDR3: CASSSRLAGYYEQYF; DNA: TGTGCCAGCAGTTCTCGACTAGCGGGGTACTACGAGCAGTACTTC
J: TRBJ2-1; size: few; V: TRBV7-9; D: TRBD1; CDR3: CASSLGDSSYNEQFF; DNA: TGTGCCAGCAGCTTAGGGGACAGCTCCTACAATGAGCAGTTCTTC
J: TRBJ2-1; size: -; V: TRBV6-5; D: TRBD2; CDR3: CASSYPRLAGEVEQFF; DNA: TGTGCCAGCAGTTACCCGAGACTAGCGGGAGAAGTGGAGCAGTTCTTC
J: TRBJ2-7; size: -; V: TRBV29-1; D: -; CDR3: CSVEKDAGYSYEQYF; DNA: TGCAGCGTTGAAAAGGATGCAGGGTACTCCTACGAGCAGTACTTC
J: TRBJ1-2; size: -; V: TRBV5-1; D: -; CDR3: CASSFPRQASYGYTF; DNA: TGCGCCAGCAGCTTTCCAAGACAGGCATCCTATGGCTACACCTTC
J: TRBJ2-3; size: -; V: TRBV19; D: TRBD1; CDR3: CASSSRTGYTDTQYF; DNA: TGTGCCAGTAGTTCCCGGACAGGATACACAGATACGCAGTATTTT
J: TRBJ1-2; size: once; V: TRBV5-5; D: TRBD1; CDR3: CASSLGTGNGYTF; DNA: TGTGCCAGCAGCCTCGGGACAGGGAATGGCTACACCTTC
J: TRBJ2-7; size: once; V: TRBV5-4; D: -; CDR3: CASSTPTGHSNYEQYF; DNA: TGTGCCAGCAGCACTCCTACGGGACATTCGAACTACGAGCAGTACTTC
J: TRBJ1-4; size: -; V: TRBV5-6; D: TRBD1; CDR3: CASSSTGQGVEKLFF; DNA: TGTGCCAGCAGCTCTACCGGACAGGGGGTGGAAAAACTGTTTTTT
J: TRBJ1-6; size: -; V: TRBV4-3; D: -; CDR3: CASSQQRGGNSPLHF; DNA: TGCGCCAGCAGCCAGCAAAGAGGGGGAAATTCACCCCTCCACTTT
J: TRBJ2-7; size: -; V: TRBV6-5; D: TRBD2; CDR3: CASSPGGLSAYEQYF; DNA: TGTGCCAGCAGTCCCGGGGGACTATCCGCCTACGAGCAGTACTTC
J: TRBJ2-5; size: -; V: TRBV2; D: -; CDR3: CASSSQAETQYF; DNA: TGTGCCAGCAGTTCCCAAGCGGAGACCCAGTACTTC
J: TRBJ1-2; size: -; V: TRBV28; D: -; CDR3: CASSLPGINYGYTF; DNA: TGTGCCAGCAGTTTACCGGGAATTAACTATGGCTACACCTTC
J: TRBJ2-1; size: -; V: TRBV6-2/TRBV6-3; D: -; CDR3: CASSYSYRNEQFF; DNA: TGTGCCAGCAGTTACTCCTACAGGAATGAGCAGTTCTTC
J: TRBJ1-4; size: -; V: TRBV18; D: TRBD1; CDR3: CASSPRTGGTEKLFF; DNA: TGTGCCAGCTCGCCGAGGACAGGGGGCACTGAAAAACTGTTTTTT
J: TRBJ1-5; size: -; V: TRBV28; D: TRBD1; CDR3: CASSLVRGQGASNQPQHF; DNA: TGTGCCAGCAGTTTGGTCCGGGGACAGGGGGCTAGCAATCAGCCCCAGCATTTT
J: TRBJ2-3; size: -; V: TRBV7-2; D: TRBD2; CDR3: CASSQLAGGVPDTQYF; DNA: TGTGCCAGCAGCCAACTAGCGGGTGGTGTCCCAGATACGCAGTATTTT
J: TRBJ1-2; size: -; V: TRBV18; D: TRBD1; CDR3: CASSLFAGTGDNYGYTF; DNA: TGTGCCAGCTCACTCTTCGCCGGGACAGGGGATAACTATGGCTACACCTTC
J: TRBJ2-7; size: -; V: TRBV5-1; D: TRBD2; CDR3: CASRWGLGSYEQYF; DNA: TGCGCCAGCAGGTGGGGACTAGGATCCTACGAGCAGTACTTC
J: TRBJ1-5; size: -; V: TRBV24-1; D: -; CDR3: CATSDPRQGNQPQHF; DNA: TGTGCCACCAGTGATCCCCGACAGGGCAATCAGCCCCAGCATTTT
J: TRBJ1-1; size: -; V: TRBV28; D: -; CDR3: CASSPGGGRTSEAFF; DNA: TGTGCCAGCAGTCCCGGGGGGGGCAGGACATCTGAAGCTTTCTTT
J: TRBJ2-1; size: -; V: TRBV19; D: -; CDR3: CASIKSGSNEQFF; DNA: TGTGCCAGTATCAAGAGCGGGTCAAATGAGCAGTTCTTC
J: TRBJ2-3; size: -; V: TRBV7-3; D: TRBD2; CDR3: CASSHSGRAGTDTQYF; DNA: TGTGCCAGCAGTCACAGCGGGAGGGCCGGGACAGATACGCAGTATTTT
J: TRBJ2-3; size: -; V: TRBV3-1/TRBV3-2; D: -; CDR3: CASSQDDGQDTDTQYF; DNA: TGTGCCAGCAGCCAAGATGACGGCCAGGACACAGATACGCAGTATTTT
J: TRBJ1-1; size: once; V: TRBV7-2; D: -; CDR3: CASSLDYWSSQTEAFF; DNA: TGTGCCAGCAGCTTAGATTACTGGAGTTCCCAAACTGAAGCTTTCTTT
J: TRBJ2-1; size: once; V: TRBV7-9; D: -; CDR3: CASSAWRTGPSYNEQFF; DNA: TGTGCCAGCAGCGCATGGAGGACCGGACCTTCCTACAATGAGCAGTTCTTC
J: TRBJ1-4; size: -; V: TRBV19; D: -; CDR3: CASSIQGFEKLFF; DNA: TGTGCCAGTAGTATTCAGGGGTTTGAAAAACTGTTTTTT
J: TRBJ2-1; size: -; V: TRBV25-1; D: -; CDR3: CASRDLNNEQFF; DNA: TGTGCCAGCAGGGACTTAAACAATGAGCAGTTCTTC
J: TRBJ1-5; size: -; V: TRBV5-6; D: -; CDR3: CASSFFDQPQHF; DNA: TGTGCCAGCAGCTTCTTCGATCAGCCCCAGCATTTT
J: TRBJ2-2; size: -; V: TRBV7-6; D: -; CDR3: CASSPFSGTRNTGELFF; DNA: TGTGCCAGCAGTCCCTTTTCCGGGACACGGAACACCGGGGAGCTGTTTTTT
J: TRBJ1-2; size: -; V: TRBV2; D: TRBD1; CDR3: CASTDRVGQVSYTF; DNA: TGTGCCAGTACGGACAGGGTGGGGCAAGTTAGCTACACCTTC
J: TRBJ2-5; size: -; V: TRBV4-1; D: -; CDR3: CASSQDEGAGESQYF; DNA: TGCGCCAGCAGCCAAGATGAAGGAGCCGGAGAGTCCCAGTACTTC
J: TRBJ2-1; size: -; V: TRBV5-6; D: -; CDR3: CASSLIQSFSYNEQFF; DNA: TGTGCCAGCAGCTTGATCCAGTCCTTCTCCTACAATGAGCAGTTCTTC
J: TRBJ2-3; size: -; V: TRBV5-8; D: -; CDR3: CASSLAQRIGSGSTDTQYF; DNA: TGTGCCAGCAGCTTGGCTCAGCGGATTGGGAGCGGGTCCACAGATACGCAGTATTTT
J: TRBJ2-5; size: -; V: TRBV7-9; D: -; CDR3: CASSLLKGVQETQYF; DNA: TGTGCCAGCAGCTTACTAAAGGGAGTCCAAGAGACCCAGTACTTC
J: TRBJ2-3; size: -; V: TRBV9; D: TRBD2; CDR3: CASSGGLAEQYF; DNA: TGTGCCAGCAGCGGGGGACTAGCGGAACAGTATTTT
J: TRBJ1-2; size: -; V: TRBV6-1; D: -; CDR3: CASSEQGPLSGYTF; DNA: TGTGCCAGCAGTGAGCAGGGGCCTCTGTCAGGCTACACCTTC
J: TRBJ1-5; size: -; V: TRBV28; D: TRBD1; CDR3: CASSSPGQGSQPQHF; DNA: TGTGCCAGCAGTTCCCCGGGACAGGGAAGCCAGCCCCAGCATTTT